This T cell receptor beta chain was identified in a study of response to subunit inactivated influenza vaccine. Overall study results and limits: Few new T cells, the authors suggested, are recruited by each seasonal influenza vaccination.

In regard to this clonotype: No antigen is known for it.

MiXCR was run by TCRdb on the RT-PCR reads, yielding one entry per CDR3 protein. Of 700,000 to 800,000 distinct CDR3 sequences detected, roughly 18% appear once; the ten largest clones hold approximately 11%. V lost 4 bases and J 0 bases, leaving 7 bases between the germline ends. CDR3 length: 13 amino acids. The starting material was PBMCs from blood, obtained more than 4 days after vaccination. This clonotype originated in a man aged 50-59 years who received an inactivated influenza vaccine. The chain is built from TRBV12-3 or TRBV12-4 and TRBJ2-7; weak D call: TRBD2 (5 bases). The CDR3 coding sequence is TGTGCCAGCAGTTCCGGGATCTCCTACGAGCAGTACTTC. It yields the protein CASSSGISYEQYF.